What follows are 20 T cell receptor beta chains derived from one specimen sequenced in a study of T cell responses to AZD1222 COVID-19 vaccine (dated by TCRdb to 2020 to 2022). This specimen's time point label, interpreted: baseline before first vaccination. The treatment or condition label here, explained by the study, means: meningococcal conjugate vaccine given as trial control. The library was built by means of the immunoSEQ multiplex PCR assay. TCRdb stores this immuneACCESS table with in-frame sequences only. Part of the clones is absent; in the studies checked, under half of the shortfall reflects unresolved V genes, and no reason is known for the rest. The sample table holds more than 85,000 clones, of which roughly 86% were seen once. Of the sample, 13% is held by the ten largest clones. The source material was peripheral blood, sampled on day 0 of MenACWY control vaccination. Receptors were obtained from an adult in good health.

This sequence joins TRBV7-2 and TRBJ2-5; D remains unclear. Germline assignment: CDR1 SGHTA and CDR2 FQGNSA. The germline V and J ends were trimmed by 1 base and 4 bases, with 10 bases remaining between them. The CDR3 contains 14 residues. The CDR3 bases are TGTGCCAGCAGCTTAGGAGTGTACGCAGAGACCCAGTACTTC. Translation: CASSLGVYAETQYF.

The chain has TRBV5-1 and TRBJ2-7; D not resolved. The germline V gene encodes CDR1 SGHRS and CDR2 YFSETQ. The CDR3 runs to 17 residues. Deletions cut 0 bases from V and 2 bases from J, with 18 bases between. CDR3 residues: CASSLGDTWLGTYEQYF. CDR3 DNA: TGCGCCAGCAGCTTGGGAGACACGTGGTTGGGTACCTACGAGCAGTACTTC.

The chain joins TRBV4-3 to TRBJ2-7; perhaps TRBD2 as D (6 bases). The CDR3 has 14 residues. Germline V lookup: CDR1 LGHNA, CDR2 YSLEER. V lost 0 bases and J lost 2, with 8 bases in between. CDR3 in amino acids: CASSQELATYEQYF. CDR3 sequence (DNA): TGCGCCAGCAGCCAAGAGCTAGCGACCTACGAGCAGTACTTC.

This chain connects TRBV27 to TRBJ2-3; TRBD1 aligns across 10 bases. The CDR3 runs 16 residues. Germline V gives CDR1 MNHEY, CDR2 SMNVEV (reference sequence). V lost 4 bases, J lost 3 bases, and 7 bases stayed unmatched. DNA for the CDR3: TGTGCCAGCAGTTCTCGACAGGGGGCTCGGACAGATACGCAGTATTTT. This codes for CASSSRQGARTDTQYF.

V usage is TRBV11-2 and J usage is TRBJ1-6, with 7 bases matching TRBD1. The germline gives CDR1 SGHAT, CDR2 FQNNGV. This CDR3 has 14 residues. J was trimmed by 9 bases and V by 6 bases; bases with no gene match: 8. The CDR3 sequence: CASSRQGHASPLHF. The CDR3 DNA reads TGTGCCAGCAGTCGACAGGGCCATGCTTCACCCCTCCACTTT.

This chain links TRBV18 with TRBJ1-2; 8 nucleotides align to TRBD1. J gave up 3 bases and V 5 bases, and 17 bases lay outside the gene matches. There are 18 residues in the CDR3. Germline CDR1 is KGHSH and CDR2 is LQKENI. The CDR3 bases are TGTGCCAGCTCAGCGGTTTTGCAGGGGGCAGCAGGGCACTATGGCTACACCTTC. This gives the protein CASSAVLQGAAGHYGYTF.

CDR3: CASSPPTGWNEQYF. DNA for the CDR3: TGTGCCAGCTCACCTCCGACAGGGTGGAACGAGCAGTACTTC. This sequence joins TRBV18 and TRBJ2-7; 7 bases align to TRBD1. There are 14 residues in the CDR3. Germline V lookup: CDR1 KGHSH, CDR2 LQKENI. Trimming removed 3 bases from V and 5 bases from J; junction bases left unmatched: 7.

The CDR3 nucleotides are TGTGCCAGCAGCCCCCGGGACTATGGAAACACCATATATTTT. Amino acid sequence: CASSPRDYGNTIYF. The rearrangement links TRBV7-2 to TRBJ1-3, with a weak D call TRBD1 (5 bases). The CDR3 has 14 amino acids. Trimming took 5 bases from V and 3 from J, leaving 11 bases between them. Germline lookup yields CDR1 SGHTA and CDR2 FQGNSA.

The chain links TRBV6-5 to TRBJ1-1; possibly TRBD1 for D (5 bases). Per germline, CDR1 MNHEY and CDR2 SVGAGI. The CDR3 extends over 12 amino acids. V was cut by 6 bases and J by 4 bases, with 9 bases left in between. In nucleotides, the CDR3 is TGTGCCAGCAGAGGAGGGGCCACTGAAGCTTTCTTT. Its protein product is CASRGGATEAFF.

This chain connects TRBV28 to TRBJ1-5; D not certain. CDR1 is MDHEN, CDR2 SYDVKM, per germline. Trimming removed 2 bases from V and 0 bases from J, with 8 bases in between. This CDR3 is built from 15 residues. The CDR3 loop reads CASSLRSGSNQPQHF. In DNA, the CDR3 is TGTGCCAGCAGTTTAAGGTCCGGTAGCAATCAGCCCCAGCATTTT.

This clone is a singleton in its sample. The chain employs TRBV7-9 and TRBJ1-2, with D hard to call. The CDR3 contains 15 residues. V was cut by 5 bases and J by 2 bases, with 15 bases left in between. Germline V gene data show CDR1 as SEHNR and CDR2 as FQNEAQ (reference sequence). Here the CDR3 DNA reads TGTGCCAGCAGCCCGGCCGTACCACACAACTATGGCTACACCTTC. Translation: CASSPAVPHNYGYTF.

Only a few counts were recorded for this clone. This chain links TRBV6-2 or TRBV6-3 with TRBJ2-6; D unclear. Trimming left V 2 bases short and J 0 bases short, with 2 bases between. This CDR3 contains 14 residues. Germline CDR1 and CDR2: MNHEY and SVGEGT. The CDR3 DNA follows: TGTGCCAGCAGTTACAGCTCTGGGGCCAACGTCCTGACTTTC. This gives the protein CASSYSSGANVLTF.

The CDR3 DNA sequence: TGTGCCAGCAGAGGACAGGGACAAGAGACCCAGTACTTC. Its protein product is CASRGQGQETQYF. The chain links TRBV9 to TRBJ2-5, with 8 nucleotides matching TRBD1. Germline CDR1 SGDLS, CDR2 YYNGEE. V lost 5 bases, J lost 2 bases, and 2 bases stayed unmatched. The CDR3 totals 13 residues.

V and J are TRBV6-5 and TRBJ2-7; TRBD1 or TRBD2 may be the D gene (5 bases each). CDR3 length: 14 amino acids. Germline V CDR1 and CDR2: MNHEY, SVGAGI. The germline V and J ends were trimmed by 2 bases and 2 bases, with 10 bases remaining between them. The chain's CDR3 is CASSYRGRPYEQYF. In DNA form, the CDR3 reads TGTGCCAGCAGTTACCGGGGCAGGCCCTACGAGCAGTACTTC.

This chain uses TRBV19 with TRBJ2-6; 9 nucleotides line up with TRBD1. V was pared by 4 bases and J by 1 base, with 5 bases of the junction left unmatched. The CDR3 length is 17 residues. Per germline, CDR1 LNHDA and CDR2 SQIVND (reference sequence). The CDR3 is CASSTGQGRSGANVLTF. CDR3 DNA sequence: TGTGCCAGTAGTACAGGACAGGGGAGGTCTGGGGCCAACGTCCTGACTTTC.

V usage is TRBV14 and J usage is TRBJ1-1, with 11 bases fitting TRBD1. CDR1 SGHDN and CDR2 FVKESK come from the germline V gene. The CDR3 contains 13 residues. After removal of 4 bases from V and 5 bases from J, the junction contained 0 bases not matched to a gene. The CDR3 region is CASSRDRGTEAFF. The CDR3 bases are TGTGCCAGCAGCCGGGACAGGGGGACTGAAGCTTTCTTT. Complete variable domain (other parts from reference TRBV14 and TRBJ1-1): EAGVTQFPSHSVIEKGQTVTLRCDPISGHDNLYWYRRVMGKEIKFLLHFVKESKQDESGMPNNRFLAERTGGTYSTLKVQPAELEDSGVYFCASSRDRGTEAFFGQGTRLTVV.

The J gene is TRBJ2-5, the V gene TRBV7-9; TRBD2 matches 8 bases. CDR1 is SEHNR, CDR2 FQNEAQ, per germline (reference sequence). Germline trimming cut 3 bases from V and 3 bases from J; bases unmatched to any gene: 3. This CDR3 region has 14 residues. CDR3 loop: CASSFYGGEETQYF. CDR3 coding DNA: TGTGCCAGCAGCTTTTACGGGGGGGAAGAGACCCAGTACTTC. Variable domain in full (rest from reference TRBV7-9 and TRBJ2-5): DTGVSQNPRHKITKRGQNVTFRCDPISEHNRLYWYRQTLGQGPEFLTYFQNEAQLEKSRLLSDRFSAERPKGSFSTLEIQRTEQGDSAMYLCASSFYGGEETQYFGPGTRLLVL.

V and J are TRBV30 and TRBJ1-3; D gene uncertain. V lost 2 bases and J 2 bases, leaving 13 bases between the germline ends. The CDR3 totals 15 residues. The germline V gene has CDR1 GTSNPN and CDR2 SVGIG (reference sequence). CDR3 DNA sequence: TGTGCCTGGAGTTGGGGAGCGATCGCTGGAAACACCATATATTTT. It specifies CAWSWGAIAGNTIYF. Based on the CDR3 plus reference TRBV30 and TRBJ1-3, the full variable domain is SQTIHQWPATLVQPVGSPLSLECTVEGTSNPNLYWYRQAAGRGLQLLFYSVGIGQISSEVPQNLSASRPQDRQFILSSKKLLLSDSGFYLCAWSWGAIAGNTIYFGEGSWLTVV.

The chain links TRBV7-9 to TRBJ2-1, with 8 bases identical to TRBD1. Germline lookup yields CDR1 SEHNR and CDR2 FQNEAQ (reference sequence). The CDR3 contains 15 residues. Trimming took 3 bases from V and 0 from J; bases not matched to a gene: 1. The CDR3 region is CASSFGTGSYNEQFF. The CDR3 nucleotides are TGTGCCAGCAGCTTCGGGACAGGCTCCTACAATGAGCAGTTCTTC.

The chain employs TRBV4-1 and TRBJ1-5, with D unresolved. V was clipped by 0 bases and J by 11 bases, with 14 bases between them. This CDR3 is 14 amino acids long. Germline CDR1 and CDR2: MGHRA and YSYEKL. For the CDR3, the DNA is TGCGCCAGCAGCCAAGAATCCAGTCGATCAGCCCAGCATTTT. It yields the protein CASSQESSRSAQHF.